This entry lists 20 T cell receptor beta chains sequenced from one sample in a study of response to subunit inactivated influenza vaccine. TCRdb passed the RT-PCR reads through MiXCR, listing each CDR3 protein once. The table lists about 500,000 distinct CDR3 sequences, 13% of them singletons. The sequencing here drew on PBMCs from blood, taken around seven weeks after vaccination. These receptors all stem from a man aged 50 to 59 who received an inactivated influenza vaccine.

The CDR3 reads CAISISGAGANVLTF. In nucleotides, the CDR3 is TGTGCCATCAGTATCTCAGGGGCTGGGGCCAACGTCCTGACTTTC. V gene TRBV10-3 combines with J gene TRBJ2-6, with TRBD1 as a possible D gene (6 bases). Trimming took off 5 bases at V and 2 bases at J, with 10 bases between the two ends. Germline V lookup: CDR1 ENHRY, CDR2 SYGVKD. The CDR3 loop spans 15 amino acids.

The chain links TRBV20-1 to TRBJ2-2; 11 nucleotides align to TRBD2. Germline lookup yields CDR1 DFQATT and CDR2 SNEGSKA (reference sequence). The trim removed 2 bases at V and 4 bases at J, leaving 9 bases unmatched. The CDR3 extends over 17 amino acids. CDR3 sequence (DNA): TGCAGTGCTAGAATAGCGGGAGGGATTCGGGGCACCGGGGAGCTGTTTTTT. Translation: CSARIAGGIRGTGELFF.

In its sample, this clonotype was seen a few times. This sequence joins TRBV5-1 and TRBJ1-2; 8 bases fit TRBD1. The junction had 6 bases not matched to a gene; V was cut back by 5 bases and J by 6 bases. The germline CDR1 and CDR2 sequences are SGHRS and YFSETQ. The CDR3 is 13 residues long. The CDR3 sequence: CASRMQGANGYTF. CDR3 DNA: TGCGCCAGCAGAATGCAGGGGGCGAATGGCTACACCTTC.

This sequence joins TRBV4-3 and TRBJ1-2; possible D gene TRBD1, 6 bases. CDR3 length: 17 amino acids. The ends were cut back, 0 bases at V and 1 base at J, with 15 bases in the middle. The germline V gene encodes CDR1 LGHNA and CDR2 YSLEER. The CDR3: CASSQDLRTGHNYGYTF. The DNA for the CDR3 is TGCGCCAGCAGCCAAGATCTACGGACGGGACATAACTATGGCTACACCTTC.

The chain's CDR3 is CASSLIGQAAYEQYF. CDR3 coding DNA: TGTGCCAGCAGTTTAATTGGACAGGCCGCCTACGAGCAGTACTTC. The V gene is TRBV28, the J gene TRBJ2-7, with 7 bases matching TRBD1. CDR1 and CDR2 (germline): MDHEN, SYDVKM. The V gene end was trimmed by 2 bases and the J gene end by 2 bases; junction bases not matched to a gene: 6. The CDR3 consists of 15 residues.

V usage is TRBV5-1 and J usage is TRBJ2-3, with D unclear. The CDR3 runs to 15 residues. V lost 0 bases and J 0 bases, leaving 8 bases between the germline ends. Germline values: CDR1 SGHRS, CDR2 YFSETQ. CDR3 nucleotides: TGCGCCAGCAGCTTGGCCTACAGAAGCACAGATACGCAGTATTTT. Translating it yields CASSLAYRSTDTQYF.

This sequence joins TRBV4-1 and TRBJ2-1; the match to TRBD2 covers 10 bases. J gave up 0 bases and V 7 bases, and 15 bases lay outside the gene matches. CDR1 is MGHRA and CDR2 is YSYEKL in the germline V gene. This CDR3 has 19 amino acids. The CDR3 sequence: CASTLGEAGGKSSYNEQFF. The CDR3 DNA reads TGCGCCAGCACCTTGGGGGAAGCGGGGGGGAAGAGCTCCTACAATGAGCAGTTCTTC.

This clonotype occurred a few times. J is TRBJ1-2 and V is TRBV10-3; D possibly corresponds to TRBD1 (5 bases). Per germline, CDR1 ENHRY and CDR2 SYGVKD. Deletions cut 0 bases from V and 10 bases from J, with 15 bases between. The CDR3 runs 14 residues. CDR3 sequence (DNA): TGTGCCATCAGTGAGTCGAGGGGAAGCGAAGACTACACCTTC. This codes for CAISESRGSEDYTF.

This clonotype came up a few times. The chain couples TRBV5-1 to TRBJ2-5; maybe TRBD1 (6 bases). The germline gives CDR1 SGHRS, CDR2 YFSETQ. Trimming took 2 bases from V and 1 from J, leaving 12 bases between them. The CDR3 has 15 amino acids. CDR3 residues: CASSFGGGLQETQYF. CDR3 coding DNA: TGCGCCAGCAGCTTTGGTGGGGGCCTCCAAGAGACCCAGTACTTC.

This chain links TRBV20-1 with TRBJ1-5, with D tentatively TRBD1 (6 bases). The CDR3 totals 12 residues. V lost 6 bases to trimming and J lost 7 bases, with 13 bases between them. CDR1 is DFQATT and CDR2 is SNEGSKA in the germline V gene (reference sequence). The CDR3 protein is CSALQGWQPQHF. The CDR3 nucleotides read TGCAGTGCACTCCAGGGGTGGCAGCCCCAGCATTTT.

This clonotype was found a few times. This rearrangement joins TRBV29-1 to TRBJ2-7; D is perhaps TRBD1 (5 bases). CDR1 and CDR2 from the germline V gene are SQVTM and ANQGSEA. Trimming removed 4 bases from V and 0 bases from J, with 10 bases in between. The CDR3 contains 13 residues. The DNA of the CDR3 is TGCAGCGTTGCAGGGAAATACTCCTACGAGCAGTACTTC. This sequence encodes CSVAGKYSYEQYF.

This rearrangement joins TRBV7-2 to TRBJ2-4; D call uncertain. In germline, CDR1 is SGHTA, CDR2 FQGNSA. The germline V and J ends were trimmed by 1 base and 1 base, with 5 bases remaining between them. This CDR3 comprises 14 residues. DNA for the CDR3: TGTGCCAGCAGCTTAGGTTGGGCCAAAAACATTCAGTACTTC. Translating gives CASSLGWAKNIQYF.

This clonotype was seen only a few times. The chain couples TRBV20-1 to TRBJ2-5; TRBD2 aligns across 9 bases. Germline CDR1 DFQATT, CDR2 SNEGSKA (reference sequence). The trim removed 5 bases at V and 0 bases at J, leaving 1 base unmatched. CDR3 length: 13 residues. The CDR3 loop is CSALAGNQETQYF. The DNA for the CDR3 is TGCAGTGCTCTAGCGGGGAACCAAGAGACCCAGTACTTC.

The chain recombines TRBV6-5 with TRBJ2-2, with 11 bases matching TRBD2. J lost 6 bases, V lost 0 bases, and 12 bases had no gene match. This CDR3 has 19 residues. Germline values: CDR1 MNHEY, CDR2 SVGAGI. This CDR3 is CASSYSALAGGFYAGELFF. CDR3 DNA sequence: TGTGCCAGCAGTTACTCGGCTCTAGCGGGAGGTTTTTACGCCGGGGAGCTGTTTTTT.

This clonotype has a handful of counts. The CDR3 nucleotides are TGTGCCATCAGACCACACAGCGGGGCGGAGAATGAGCAGTTCTTC. Its protein product is CAIRPHSGAENEQFF. The chain couples TRBV10-3 to TRBJ2-1, with 7 bases that match TRBD2. Germline V gene lookup returns CDR1 ENHRY and CDR2 SYGVKD. With 6 bases clipped from V and 7 bases from J, the junction kept 12 bases outside the gene matches. The CDR3 extends over 15 amino acids.

V gene TRBV7-2 combines with J gene TRBJ2-1; TRBD2 might be the D (6 bases). V gave up 10 bases and J gave up 6 bases, with 13 bases separating them. Germline CDR1 SGHTA, CDR2 FQGNSA. The CDR3 covers 12 residues. As DNA, the CDR3 is TGTGCCAAACGAACTAGCTCCAATGAGCAGTTCTTC. Its translation: CAKRTSSNEQFF.

This clonotype showed up just a few times. Here the CDR3 reads CASSRGLQTQYF. For the CDR3, the DNA is TGTGCCAGCAGTCGAGGACTGCAGACCCAGTACTTC. This sequence joins TRBV28 and TRBJ2-5, with D possibly TRBD2 on 5 matching bases. Trimming shortened V by 5 bases and J by 6 bases, and 10 bases separated the two germline ends. Germline V gene data show CDR1 as MDHEN and CDR2 as SYDVKM. This CDR3 is built from 12 residues.

The V call is TRBV7-6, the J call TRBJ2-3; TRBD2 is a possible D gene (9 bases). Trimming removed 2 bases at V and 5 bases at J, with 17 bases between. CDR1 SGHVS and CDR2 FNYEAQ come from the germline V gene. The length of the CDR3 is 16 residues. The CDR3 DNA follows: TGTGCCAGCAGCTTACGTCCTAGCGGGACAGGAGATACGCAGTATTTT. It translates to CASSLRPSGTGDTQYF.

The chain employs TRBV7-9 and TRBJ2-1, with 10 bases matching TRBD2. Germline-derived CDR1 and CDR2 are SEHNR and FQNEAQ (reference sequence). This CDR3 is 16 amino acids long. The trim removed 5 bases at V and 3 bases at J, leaving 7 bases unmatched. The CDR3 loop reads CASSSGTSVFYNEQFF. The CDR3 DNA sequence: TGTGCCAGCAGCAGCGGGACTAGCGTCTTCTACAATGAGCAGTTCTTC.

This clonotype turned up a few times. V usage is TRBV3-1 and J usage is TRBJ1-5, with 9 nucleotides matching TRBD1. The V and J ends lost 2 bases and 7 bases, in that order; junction bases with no gene match: 3. The CDR3 has 14 amino acids. Germline V gives CDR1 LGHDT, CDR2 YNNKEL (reference sequence). CDR3 region: CASSQIQGAQPQHF. The DNA for the CDR3 is TGTGCCAGCAGCCAAATACAGGGGGCGCAGCCCCAGCATTTT.